Presented here are 26 T cell receptor beta chains from one specimen sequenced in a study of shared T cell receptors in the human thymus. Method: immunoSEQ multiplex PCR; TCRdb's copy keeps in-frame clones and lacks some. This sample has 640,000 or so clones; around 87% occur once, and the top ten carry about 0.0094%. These data were likewise used in another study, on human thymus T cells.

The sample consisted of thymocytes. The source is a boy in the first two years of life with a congenital heart defect.

This chain links TRBV27 with TRBJ2-3; 11 bases fit TRBD1. V trimming: 2 bases; J trimming: 0 bases; junction bases outside the gene matches: 4. Per the germline V gene, CDR1 is MNHEY and CDR2 is SMNVEV (reference sequence). The CDR3 has 17 amino acids. CDR3 sequence reads: CASSLPGTGGSTDTQYF. Written as DNA, the CDR3 is TGTGCCAGCAGTTTACCGGGGACAGGGGGAAGCACAGATACGCAGTATTTT.

This rearrangement joins TRBV5-1 to TRBJ2-5, with 10 bases matching TRBD1. This CDR3 is 17 amino acids long. CDR1 is SGHRS, CDR2 YFSETQ, per germline. Unmatched junction bases numbered 12, after V lost 7 bases and J lost 0 bases. Here the CDR3 reads CASHGQGERDHQETQYF. Written as DNA, the CDR3 is TGCGCCAGCCACGGACAGGGGGAACGGGACCACCAAGAGACCCAGTACTTC.

This clone was counted between two and nine times. The chain has TRBV19 and TRBJ1-2; 10 nucleotides match TRBD1. The CDR3 spans 18 residues. Trimming took 3 bases from V and 4 from J; bases not matched to a gene: 14. Germline-derived CDR1 and CDR2 are LNHDA and SQIVND (reference sequence). The CDR3 is CASSIRGGQDRGPYGYTF. The CDR3 region has the DNA TGTGCCAGTAGTATTAGGGGGGGCCAAGACAGGGGGCCCTATGGCTACACCTTC.

The rearrangement joins TRBV11-2 to TRBJ2-7, with D hard to call. The V end lost 4 bases, the J end lost 0 bases, and 13 bases lay between the germline ends. This CDR3 spans 15 amino acids. CDR1 is SGHAT and CDR2 is FQNNGV in the germline V gene. CDR3 protein: CASSSPNGVSYEQYF. DNA of the CDR3: TGTGCCAGCAGCTCACCCAACGGAGTCTCCTACGAGCAGTACTTC.

The CDR3 spells CASREDRWNTEAFF. DNA for the CDR3: TGTGCCAGCAGGGAGGACCGATGGAACACTGAAGCTTTCTTT. This chain uses TRBV27 with TRBJ1-1; D is unresolved. The CDR3 loop spans 14 amino acids. V was cut by 6 bases and J by 1 base, with 12 bases left in between. Germline V gene sequence: CDR1 MNHEY, CDR2 SMNVEV (reference sequence).

This chain joins TRBV28 and TRBJ1-6, with D possibly TRBD1 on 5 matching bases. Trimming took 3 bases from V and 9 from J, leaving 12 bases between them. Germline V lookup: CDR1 MDHEN, CDR2 SYDVKM. The CDR3 loop spans 14 amino acids. Here the CDR3 DNA reads TGTGCCAGCAGTTTGGGAGCGGGGGGTTCACCCCTCCACTTT. Protein sequence: CASSLGAGGSPLHF.

The chain has TRBV4-3 and TRBJ1-2; weak D call: TRBD1 (6 bases). The CDR3 extends over 16 amino acids. Germline lookup yields CDR1 LGHNA and CDR2 YSLEER. Trimming removed 0 bases from V and 3 bases from J, with 14 bases in between. DNA for the CDR3: TGCGCCAGCAGCCAAGAGCGTGGGGGGGCCCACTATGGCTACACCTTC. Protein product: CASSQERGGAHYGYTF.

The chain uses TRBV27 and TRBJ2-7, with 10 positions matching TRBD1. The CDR3 is 14 residues long. Germline loops: CDR1 MNHEY, CDR2 SMNVEV (reference sequence). V lost 5 bases and J lost 7; bases outside the gene matches: 8. CDR3 sequence: CASSPGTGDLEQYF. CDR3 sequence (DNA): TGTGCCAGCAGTCCCGGGACAGGGGATCTTGAGCAGTACTTC.

The chain uses TRBV29-1 and TRBJ1-4; no clear D. CDR1 and CDR2 from the germline V gene are SQVTM and ANQGSEA. This CDR3 has 13 amino acids. The V gene lost 6 bases and the J gene lost 1 base, with 9 bases spanning the gap. The CDR3 region has the DNA TGCAGCGTCGCAGAAAAAACTAATGAAAAACTGTTTTTT. Residues: CSVAEKTNEKLFF.

The genes are TRBV28 and TRBJ2-5; D call uncertain. Trimming took off 4 bases at V and 3 bases at J, with 6 bases between the two ends. The germline V gene has CDR1 MDHEN and CDR2 SYDVKM. The CDR3 runs to 12 residues. The CDR3 spells CASSSAEETQYF. CDR3 bases: TGTGCCAGCAGTTCTGCGGAAGAGACCCAGTACTTC.

V is TRBV28 and J is TRBJ2-7, with D possibly TRBD1 on 6 matching bases. The germline gives CDR1 MDHEN, CDR2 SYDVKM. V lost 6 bases and J lost 3, with 12 bases in between. The CDR3 runs to 13 residues. CDR3 region: CASRSDRIYEQYF. In DNA, the CDR3 is TGTGCCAGCAGGTCCGACAGGATCTACGAGCAGTACTTC.

The V call is TRBV5-1, the J call TRBJ1-4; 7 bases agree with TRBD1. Losses at the gene ends were 3 bases for V and 0 bases for J; bases not matched to a gene: 5. The CDR3 loop spans 16 amino acids. Germline loops: CDR1 SGHRS, CDR2 YFSETQ. CDR3 loop: CASSWDRPATNEKLFF. CDR3 sequence (DNA): TGCGCCAGCAGCTGGGACAGACCTGCAACTAATGAAAAACTGTTTTTT.

V is TRBV28 and J is TRBJ1-1; D remains ambiguous. The CDR3 extends over 14 amino acids. V was shortened by 3 bases and J by 1 base, with 9 bases between the two germline ends. Germline V lookup: CDR1 MDHEN, CDR2 SYDVKM. The CDR3 coding sequence is TGTGCCAGCAGTTTTGGGCAGGAGAACACTGAAGCTTTCTTT. It specifies CASSFGQENTEAFF. Full variable domain (outside the CDR3, taken from reference TRBV28 and TRBJ1-1): DVKVTQSSRYLVKRTGEKVFLECVQDMDHENMFWYRQDPGLGLRLIYFSYDVKMKEKGDIPEGYSVSREKKERFSLILESASTNQTSMYLCASSFGQENTEAFFGQGTRLTVV.

The chain combines TRBV27 with TRBJ1-1, with a weak D call TRBD1 (5 bases). The germline CDR1 and CDR2 sequences are MNHEY and SMNVEV (reference sequence). V lost 3 bases and J lost 0, with 20 bases in between. The CDR3 is made up of 18 amino acids. This CDR3 reads CASSLGRDGGWVNTEAFF. The CDR3 bases are TGTGCCAGCAGTTTGGGGAGGGACGGAGGGTGGGTGAACACTGAAGCTTTCTTT.

In nucleotides, the CDR3 is TGTGCCAGCAGCCAAAGACTCGGGGGAGAAAGCTATGGCTACACCTTC. As protein: CASSQRLGGESYGYTF. The rearrangement joins TRBV14 to TRBJ1-2; tentatively, D is TRBD1 (5 bases). The V end was cut by 2 bases, the J end by 4 bases, with 17 bases between. CDR1 and CDR2 from the germline V gene are SGHDN and FVKESK. This CDR3 is built from 16 residues.

The J gene is TRBJ1-5, the V gene TRBV28; 7 positions agree with TRBD1. The CDR3 loop spans 18 amino acids. The J segment lost 2 bases and the V segment lost 6 bases, leaving 16 bases of the junction unmatched. CDR1 and CDR2 (germline): MDHEN, SYDVKM. CDR3 amino acids: CASSRTGVALYGNQPQHF. Written as DNA, the CDR3 is TGTGCCAGCAGCCGCACAGGGGTGGCATTATATGGCAATCAGCCCCAGCATTTT.

The chain employs TRBV4-3 and TRBJ1-2; TRBD1 matches 7 bases. The germline CDR1 and CDR2 sequences are LGHNA and YSLEER. V lost 3 bases, J lost 4 bases, and 11 bases stayed unmatched. The CDR3 has 16 residues. DNA for the CDR3: TGCGCCAGCAGCCATCGAGACAGGGATTTTTGCTATGGCTACACCTTC. Translation: CASSHRDRDFCYGYTF.

The chain links TRBV14 to TRBJ2-7, with 9 bases lining up with TRBD1. Germline V lookup: CDR1 SGHDN, CDR2 FVKESK. The CDR3 consists of 15 residues. Unmatched junction bases numbered 4, after V lost 2 bases and J lost 2 bases. Here the CDR3 reads CASSQRDRAPYEQYF. CDR3 nucleotides: TGTGCCAGCAGCCAAAGGGACAGGGCCCCCTACGAGCAGTACTTC.

The rearrangement links TRBV15 to TRBJ2-5, with 8 positions matching TRBD2. The V gene end was trimmed by 3 bases and the J gene end by 7 bases; junction bases not matched to a gene: 10. CDR3 size: 15 residues. From germline, CDR1 is LNHNV and CDR2 YYDKDF (reference sequence). The CDR3 spells CATSRDPGLAVTQYF. The CDR3 nucleotides are TGTGCCACCAGCAGGGATCCCGGACTAGCCGTGACCCAGTACTTC.

This chain joins TRBV11-2 and TRBJ2-1, with TRBD2 matching over 9 bases. V gave up 1 base and J gave up 2 bases; unmatched junction bases: 9. The germline V gene has CDR1 SGHAT and CDR2 FQNNGV. The CDR3 consists of 18 residues. CDR3 nucleotides: TGTGCCAGCAGCTTAGTGGGAGTAGCGGGAGCAACCTACAATGAGCAGTTCTTC. Translating gives CASSLVGVAGATYNEQFF.

The rearrangement joins TRBV5-6 to TRBJ2-1; 10 positions agree with TRBD1. The CDR3 spans 17 residues. Germline CDR1 reads SGHDT; CDR2 reads YYEEEE. Trimming at V came to 0 bases and at J to 6 bases, leaving 9 bases not matched to a gene. CDR3 loop: CASSLALGQGYSNEQFF. Here the CDR3 DNA reads TGTGCCAGCAGCTTGGCCCTGGGACAGGGGTATTCCAATGAGCAGTTCTTC.

The chain joins TRBV2 to TRBJ1-2; no firm D call. Germline V gene lookup returns CDR1 SNHLY and CDR2 FYNNEI. V was trimmed by 8 bases and J by 8 bases, leaving 9 bases between them. The CDR3 loop spans 10 amino acids. The CDR3 sequence: CASFEGGYTF. As DNA, the CDR3 is TGTGCCAGCTTCGAGGGAGGCTACACCTTC.

This sequence joins TRBV7-9 and TRBJ1-4; TRBD1 is a possible D gene (6 bases). Germline V gene lookup returns CDR1 SEHNR and CDR2 FQNEAQ (reference sequence). V shed 1 base and J shed 8 bases, with 14 bases lying between them. This CDR3 has 15 amino acids. The CDR3 DNA reads as TGTGCCAGCAGCTTAGAGGGGGGGAGCTGGGAAAAACTGTTTTTT. It yields the protein CASSLEGGSWEKLFF. The full variable domain, in which reference TRBV7-9 and TRBJ1-4 provide the parts outside the CDR3, is DTGVSQNPRHKITKRGQNVTFRCDPISEHNRLYWYRQTLGQGPEFLTYFQNEAQLEKSRLLSDRFSAERPKGSFSTLEIQRTEQGDSAMYLCASSLEGGSWEKLFFGSGTQLSVL.

The V and J genes are TRBV2 and TRBJ1-4, with TRBD1 matching over 8 bases. Germline V gene sequence: CDR1 SNHLY, CDR2 FYNNEI. The CDR3 length is 14 residues. Germline trimming cut 1 base from V and 7 bases from J; bases unmatched to any gene: 2. CDR3 in DNA: TGTGCCAGCAGTGAAGGGACAGGGCGTGAAAAACTGTTTTTT. Residues: CASSEGTGREKLFF.

V usage is TRBV7-6 and J usage is TRBJ2-5; no firm D call. Per the germline V gene, CDR1 is SGHVS and CDR2 is FNYEAQ. V gave up 2 bases and J gave up 1 base, with 17 bases separating them. The CDR3 loop spans 17 amino acids. The CDR3, as DNA: TGTGCCAGCAGCTTACGAATGGTGGAGATGATCCAAGAGACCCAGTACTTC. This encodes CASSLRMVEMIQETQYF.

This chain uses TRBV7-9 with TRBJ2-1, with a possible D match to TRBD2 (5 bases). V was shortened by 5 bases and J by 0 bases, with 14 bases between the two germline ends. This CDR3 contains 16 residues. Germline CDR1 SEHNR, CDR2 FQNEAQ (reference sequence). The CDR3 DNA reads TGTGCCAGCAGCCTTTGGACTCCTAGCTCCTACAATGAGCAGTTCTTC. It is translated as CASSLWTPSSYNEQFF.